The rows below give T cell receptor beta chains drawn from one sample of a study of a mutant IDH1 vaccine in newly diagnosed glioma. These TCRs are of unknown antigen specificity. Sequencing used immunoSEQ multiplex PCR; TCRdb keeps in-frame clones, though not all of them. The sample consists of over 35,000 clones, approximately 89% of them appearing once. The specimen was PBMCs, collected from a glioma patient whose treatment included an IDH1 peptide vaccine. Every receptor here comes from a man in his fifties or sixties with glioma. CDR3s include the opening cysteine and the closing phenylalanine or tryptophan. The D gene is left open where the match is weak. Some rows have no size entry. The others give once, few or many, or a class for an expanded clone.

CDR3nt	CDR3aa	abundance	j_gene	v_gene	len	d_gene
TGTGCCAGCAGTAGGGACAGCCAAGAGACCCAGTACTTC	CASSRDSQETQYF	-	TRBJ2-5	TRBV7-9	13	TRBD1
TGTGCCAGCAGCCCGAGACAGGGAATGAACACTGAAGCTTTCTTT	CASSPRQGMNTEAFF	few	TRBJ1-1	TRBV7-3	15	TRBD1
TGTGCCAGCAGCGTAGGGTTAGCGGGAGCGTACGAGCAGTACTTC	CASSVGLAGAYEQYF	-	TRBJ2-7	TRBV9	15	TRBD2
TGTGCCAGCAGTGGCCCAGCCCCTAAAAGAGGTGAGCAGTTCTTC	CASSGPAPKRGEQFF	-	TRBJ2-1	TRBV6-1	15	-
TGTGCCAGCAGCTTAGCCGGGGGCTCCTACGAGCAGTACTTC	CASSLAGGSYEQYF	-	TRBJ2-7	TRBV11-1	14	-
TGCAGCGTGGCCTATTGGAATGAGCAGTTCTTC	CSVAYWNEQFF	once	TRBJ2-1	TRBV29-1	11	-
TGTGCCAGCAGTGGGACCCTAGGATGGACTGACACCTACGAGCAGTACTTC	CASSGTLGWTDTYEQYF	few	TRBJ2-7	TRBV2	17	-
TGTGCCAGCAGTTTACAAGTTGACCCCCAAGCTGAAGCTTTCTTT	CASSLQVDPQAEAFF	-	TRBJ1-1	TRBV27	15	-
TGTGCCTGGCATGGCAGGGGCCCTCAAATCACCTATGGCTACACCTTC	CAWHGRGPQITYGYTF	-	TRBJ1-2	TRBV30	16	-
TGTGCCAGCAGCTTTACGACGGTGAACACTGAAGCTTTCTTT	CASSFTTVNTEAFF	-	TRBJ1-1	TRBV5-6	14	-
TGTGCCAGCAGCTTAAGGGGGACAGGGCTGAACACTGAAGCTTTCTTT	CASSLRGTGLNTEAFF	-	TRBJ1-1	TRBV7-9	16	TRBD1
TGCAGCGTTGAAGATATCACTAGCGGGAGGTCTAACAATGAGCAGTTCTTC	CSVEDITSGRSNNEQFF	few	TRBJ2-1	TRBV29-1	17	TRBD2
TGTGCCAGCACTGGGGCACCGGGGTTGGACGAGCAGTACTTC	CASTGAPGLDEQYF	-	TRBJ2-7	TRBV28	14	-
TGTGCCAGCAGCTTCTACACCTATAGCAATCAGCCCCAGCATTTT	CASSFYTYSNQPQHF	-	TRBJ1-5	TRBV5-5	15	-
TGCGCCAGCAGTCAACGGGCCGGGGTGGGCAATGAGCAGTTCTTC	CASSQRAGVGNEQFF	-	TRBJ2-1	TRBV5-1	15	-
TGTGCCAGCAGAGAAGGGACGGTCCACAATCAGCCCCAGCATTTT	CASREGTVHNQPQHF	once	TRBJ1-5	TRBV28	15	-
TGCGCCAGCAGCCAAGCGGGGGGGTCATACAATGAGCAGTTCTTC	CASSQAGGSYNEQFF	-	TRBJ2-1	TRBV4-3	15	TRBD2
TGTGCCAGCAGCTTCGGTGGACGGAGTCTATACAATGAGCAGTTCTTC	CASSFGGRSLYNEQFF	-	TRBJ2-1	TRBV7-6	16	-
TGTGCCAGCAGTTTATCGGAGGCAGGGGGTAATGAAAAACTGTTTTTT	CASSLSEAGGNEKLFF	-	TRBJ1-4	TRBV27	16	TRBD1
TGTGCCAGCAGTTCTGCGGACAGAGGCGAGCAGTACTTC	CASSSADRGEQYF	-	TRBJ2-7	TRBV27	13	-
TGTGCCAGCAGCCGCCCAAGCAGGGGTTTCGGCTATGGCTACACCTTC	CASSRPSRGFGYGYTF	-	TRBJ1-2	TRBV11-2	16	-
TGTGCCAGTAGTATAGGTGGACAGAAACTAAACTATGGCTACACCTTC	CASSIGGQKLNYGYTF	-	TRBJ1-2	TRBV19	16	-
TGTGCCAGCAGCCCCGGACAGGGTGTGCGATTACACGAGCAGTACTTC	CASSPGQGVRLHEQYF	-	TRBJ2-7	TRBV5-4	16	TRBD1
TGTGCCTGGAGTGTACGGGGGGAAACAGGACGCGAGTACTTC	CAWSVRGETGREYF	-	TRBJ2-7	TRBV30	14	TRBD2
TGTGCCAGCAGTTACTCGAAAGGCGGGGAACTGTTTTTT	CASSYSKGGELFF	-	TRBJ1-4	TRBV6-5	13	-
TGTGCCAGCAGCTTGGCCCGGTACAACGAGCAGTACTTC	CASSLARYNEQYF	-	TRBJ2-7	TRBV5-4	13	-